Detailed here is one T cell receptor (beta chain). It has no known antigen specificity. Base qualities are not at hand, and no much larger clone is one base apart. The data belong to a study of cytotoxic CD8 clonotypes in ibrutinib-treated CLL (dated by TCRdb to about 2021). Background for the entire study: In this cohort, approximately 14 patients were treatment-naive and approximately ten were relapsed/refractory, while some 18 had unmutated IGHV. Responses were partial in around 24 patients and complete in 2; after median roughly 69 months follow-up, 14 stayed in remission and roughly twelve progressed. Response samples were taken after a median of 12 months on treatment, ranging from about 6 to 40 months. Samples averaged approximately 260,000 productive templates and some 96,000 productive rearrangements. Of the 85 to 90 participants in the trial, about 26 had longitudinal samples available. Cryopreserved peripheral blood mononuclear cells were obtained before treatment, at response, and at either sustained remission or disease progression.

The CDR3 sequence holds 13 residues, the cysteine and phenylalanine included. The kept DNA is CDR3 alone, 39 bases in frame from the first base. Trimming leaves V shorter by 8 bases and J shorter by 2 bases, with the junction holding 5 bases beyond the gene matches. For CDR1 and CDR2, the germline V gene (reference sequence) lists LNHDA and SQIVND. General conclusions and limits of the study: At baseline, clonality was higher than in age-matched healthy donors and showed a strong correlation with circulating CD8+ T-cell counts. An increase in clonality was observed at ibrutinib response, with clonality remaining stable during sustained remission and falling back toward baseline at progression. Lymph node repertoires were not examined, and the timing of sampling was not matched between patients in sustained remission and those whose disease progressed. Public clonotypes were rare and either shrank or stayed stable during treatment, and the rise in clonality at ibrutinib response reflected expansion of private clonotypes.

For TCR beta library preparation, 1.5 to 2 micrograms of genomic DNA was extracted from cryopreserved PBMCs. Longitudinal blood samples from CLL patients on ibrutinib monotherapy underwent high-throughput TCR beta sequencing. The patients were enrolled in a single-center, open-label phase 2 trial of ibrutinib monotherapy. Each clonotype received, on average, 10x coverage in deep resolution sequencing performed on a MiSeq, where the target depth lay between 1 in 1 million and 1 in 200,000 T cells. The immunoSEQ hsTCRB Kit was used to generate the TCR beta libraries. The authors' analysis ran thus. Data were analyzed with ImmunoSEQ Data Assistant and ImmunoSEQ Analyzer, with V, D and J genes assigned per IMGT definitions. Clonality, which ranges from 0 to 1, was calculated as one minus the normalized Shannon entropy of productive rearrangement frequencies. Only overrepresented clonotypes making up at least 0.05% of each patient's repertoire were included in the public clonotype analysis. More than ten age-matched healthy donor repertoires from immuneACCESS were used as controls for clonality. TCRdb obtained this table from immuneACCESS and retained in-frame rearrangements with V and J assigned. These tables miss some clones; where compared with another copy, unresolved V genes account for less than half of the shortfall, and the remainder is unexplained. V and J calls and clone size are copied from that table; D and trimming were computed from the DNA. The sample table shows tens of thousands of clones, and around 60% are seen once. Jointly, the top ten make up less than 6% of the sample.

The clonotype comes from a human donor with chronic lymphocytic leukemia. Source: PBMCs, taken before ibrutinib treatment. The sequence joins TRBV19 to TRBJ2-5; TRBD2 fits 7 bases in the junction. This receptor carries the CDR3 CASRQGLQETQYF. The DNA sequence reads TGTGCCAGTCGCCAGGGACTACAAGAGACCCAGTACTTC.